This T cell receptor (beta chain) was recovered during a study of control samples from healthy donors and cancer patients. V lost 1 base and J 7 bases, leaving 12 bases between the germline ends. CDR3 length equals 13 residues. Germline V CDR1 and CDR2: SGHNT, YYREEE (reference sequence). Profiled with immunoSEQ multiplex PCR; TCRdb holds only in-frame clones, not every one. The profile covers 120,000 to 150,000 clones, with approximately 94% appearing a single time and about 12% taken by the ten largest. Sequenced material: blood. The J gene is TRBJ2-7, the V gene TRBV5-4; no firm D call. This clonotype originated in a man in his forties or fifties in good health. The CDR3 region has the DNA TGTGCCAGCAGCTTGAACGGTCCTCGTGAGCAGTACTTC. This encodes CASSLNGPREQYF.